This TCR beta chain is drawn from a study of pediatric ulcerative colitis. General observations from the study: Two patients' blood samples yielded substantially fewer templates. No controls had the two rectal clonotypes shared by ulcerative colitis patients. Rectal pinch biopsies may have included blood-derived T cells, especially in patients with overt colitis. Acute severe colitis showed lower rectal diversity from clonal expansions.

This CDR3 is 15 amino acids long. J lost 5 bases, V lost 1 base, and 1 base had no gene match. CDR1 and CDR2 from the germline V gene are SGHRS and YFSETQ. Rectal tissue came from one to two pinch biopsies taken at colonoscopy. The repertoire was sequenced with immunoSEQ multiplex PCR; TCRdb's copy has only in-frame clones and lacks some. The sample carries 40,000 to 60,000 clones, about 78% recorded once. Comments on this clone: Its antigen is unknown.

The receptor comes from a girl between 10 and 17 years old with moderate ulcerative colitis. The rearrangement uses TRBV5-1 and TRBJ2-1, with 12 bases fitting TRBD2. Source material: gut tissue. CDR3 loop: CASSLLAGGDNEQFF. CDR3 sequence (DNA): TGCGCCAGCAGCTTGCTAGCGGGGGGGGACAATGAGCAGTTCTTC.